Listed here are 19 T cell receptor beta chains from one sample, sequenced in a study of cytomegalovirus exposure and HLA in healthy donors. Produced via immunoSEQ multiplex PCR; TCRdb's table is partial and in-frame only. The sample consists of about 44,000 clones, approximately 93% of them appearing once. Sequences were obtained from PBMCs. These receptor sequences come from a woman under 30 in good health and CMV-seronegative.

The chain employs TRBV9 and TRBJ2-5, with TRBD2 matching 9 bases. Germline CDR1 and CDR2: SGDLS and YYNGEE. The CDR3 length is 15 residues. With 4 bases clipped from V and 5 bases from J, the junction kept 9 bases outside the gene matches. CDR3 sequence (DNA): TGTGCCAGCAGCCCGCGGGGGGGCTCTGGGGAGACCCAGTACTTC. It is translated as CASSPRGGSGETQYF.

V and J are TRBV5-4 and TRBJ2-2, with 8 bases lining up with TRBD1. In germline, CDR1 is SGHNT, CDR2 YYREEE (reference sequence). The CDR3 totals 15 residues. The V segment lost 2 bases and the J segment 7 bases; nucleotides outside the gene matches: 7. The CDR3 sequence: CASSLGQGANGELFF. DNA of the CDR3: TGTGCCAGCAGCTTAGGTCAGGGGGCGAACGGGGAGCTGTTTTTT. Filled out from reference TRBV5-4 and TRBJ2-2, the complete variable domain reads ETGVTQSPTHLIKTRGQQVTLRCSSQSGHNTVSWYQQALGQGPQFIFQYYREEENGRGNFPPRFSGLQFPNYSSELNVNALELDDSALYLCASSLGQGANGELFFGEGSRLTVL.

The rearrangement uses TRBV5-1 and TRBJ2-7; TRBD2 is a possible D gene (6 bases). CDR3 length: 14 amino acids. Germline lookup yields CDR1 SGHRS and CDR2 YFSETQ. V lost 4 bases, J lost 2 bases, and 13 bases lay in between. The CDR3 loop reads CASSPGTLTYEQYF. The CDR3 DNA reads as TGCGCCAGCAGCCCAGGGACTCTTACCTACGAGCAGTACTTC.

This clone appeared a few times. The CDR3, as DNA: TGTGCCAGCAGGTACAGTGATTCACCCCTCCACTTT. Translating gives CASRYSDSPLHF. V and J are TRBV7-9 and TRBJ1-6; D uncertain. The CDR3 is 12 residues long. V was pared by 6 bases and J by 8 bases, with 8 bases between. Germline-derived CDR1 and CDR2 are SEHNR and FQNEAQ (reference sequence).

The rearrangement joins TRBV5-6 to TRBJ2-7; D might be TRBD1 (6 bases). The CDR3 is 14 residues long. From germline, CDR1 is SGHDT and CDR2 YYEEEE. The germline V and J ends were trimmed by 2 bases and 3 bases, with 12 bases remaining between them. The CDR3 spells CASSFPGGNYEQYF. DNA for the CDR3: TGTGCCAGCAGCTTCCCTGGGGGCAACTACGAGCAGTACTTC.

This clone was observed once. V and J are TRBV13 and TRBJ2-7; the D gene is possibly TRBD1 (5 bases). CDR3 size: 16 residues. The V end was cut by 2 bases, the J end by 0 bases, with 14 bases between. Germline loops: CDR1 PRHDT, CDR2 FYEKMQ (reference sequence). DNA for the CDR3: TGTGCCAGCAGCTTAAAAGAGCCAGGGCCCTCCTACGAGCAGTACTTC. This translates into CASSLKEPGPSYEQYF.

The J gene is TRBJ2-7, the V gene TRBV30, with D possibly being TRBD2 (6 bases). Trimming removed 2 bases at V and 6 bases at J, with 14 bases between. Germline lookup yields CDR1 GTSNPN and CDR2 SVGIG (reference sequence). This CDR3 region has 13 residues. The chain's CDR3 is CAWSREHYTEQYF. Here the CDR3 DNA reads TGTGCCTGGAGTCGGGAGCACTACACCGAGCAGTACTTC.

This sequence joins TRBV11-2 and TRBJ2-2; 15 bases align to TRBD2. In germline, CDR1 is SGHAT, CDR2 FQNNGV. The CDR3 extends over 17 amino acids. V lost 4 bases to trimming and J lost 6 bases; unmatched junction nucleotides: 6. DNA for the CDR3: TGTGCCAGCAGCTCAGGACTAGCGGGAGGGCCCCCCGGGGAGCTGTTTTTT. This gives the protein CASSSGLAGGPPGELFF.

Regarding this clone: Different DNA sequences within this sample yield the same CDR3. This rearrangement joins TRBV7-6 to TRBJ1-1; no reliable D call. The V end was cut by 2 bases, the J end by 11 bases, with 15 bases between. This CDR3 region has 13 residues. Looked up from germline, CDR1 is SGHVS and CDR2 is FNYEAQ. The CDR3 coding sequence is TGTGCCAGCAGCTTATTTACCTCCGGGGAGGCTTTCTTT. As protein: CASSLFTSGEAFF. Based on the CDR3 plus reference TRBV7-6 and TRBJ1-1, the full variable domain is GAGVSQSPRYKVTKRGQDVALRCDPISGHVSLYWYRQALGQGPEFLTYFNYEAQQDKSGLPNDRFSAERPEGSISTLTIQRTEQRDSAMYRCASSLFTSGEAFFGQGTRLTVV.

Written as DNA, the CDR3 is TGTGCCAGCAGTGAAGGACAGGGAAACTATGGCTACACCTTC. The encoded protein is CASSEGQGNYGYTF. V is TRBV6-5 and J is TRBJ1-2, with 8 bases lining up with TRBD1. Germline values: CDR1 MNHEY, CDR2 SVGAGI. The CDR3 length is 14 residues. V gave up 5 bases and J gave up 2 bases; unmatched junction bases: 4.

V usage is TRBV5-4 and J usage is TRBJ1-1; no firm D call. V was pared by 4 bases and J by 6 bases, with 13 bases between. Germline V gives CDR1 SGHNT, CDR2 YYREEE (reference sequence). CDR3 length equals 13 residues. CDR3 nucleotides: TGTGCCAGCAGCCCCTCAGAGGTCGCTGAAGCTTTCTTT. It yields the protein CASSPSEVAEAFF.

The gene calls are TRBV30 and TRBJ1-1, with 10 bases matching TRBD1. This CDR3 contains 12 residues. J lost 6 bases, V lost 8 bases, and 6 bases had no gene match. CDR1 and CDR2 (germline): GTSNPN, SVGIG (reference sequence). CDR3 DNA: TGTGCCGGGACAGGGGATGGGTCTGAAGCTTTCTTT. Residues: CAGTGDGSEAFF.

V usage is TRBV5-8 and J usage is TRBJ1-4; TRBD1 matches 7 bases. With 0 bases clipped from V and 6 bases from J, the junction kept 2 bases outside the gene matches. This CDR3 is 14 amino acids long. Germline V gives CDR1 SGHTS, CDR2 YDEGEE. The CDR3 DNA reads TGTGCCAGCAGCTTGGGACAGGGCGATGAAAAACTGTTTTTT. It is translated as CASSLGQGDEKLFF.

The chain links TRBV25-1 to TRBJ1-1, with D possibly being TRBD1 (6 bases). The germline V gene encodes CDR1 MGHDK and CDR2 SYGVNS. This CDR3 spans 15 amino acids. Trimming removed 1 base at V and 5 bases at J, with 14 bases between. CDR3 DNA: TGTGCCAGCAGTGAATCTAGCGGAGGGGGAACTGAAGCTTTCTTT. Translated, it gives CASSESSGGGTEAFF.

CDR3 nucleotides: TGTGCCAGCCGCGGGGAGGAAGAGACCCAGTACTTC. Protein product: CASRGEEETQYF. This chain links TRBV2 with TRBJ2-5; perhaps TRBD2 as D (6 bases). Trimming removed 8 bases from V and 3 bases from J, with 10 bases in between. CDR1 and CDR2 (germline): SNHLY, FYNNEI. The CDR3 has 12 amino acids.

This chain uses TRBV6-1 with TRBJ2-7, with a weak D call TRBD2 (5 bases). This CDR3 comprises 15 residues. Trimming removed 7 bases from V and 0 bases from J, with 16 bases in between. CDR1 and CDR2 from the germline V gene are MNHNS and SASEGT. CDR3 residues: CASIGSAVSSYEQYF. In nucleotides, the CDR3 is TGTGCCAGCATAGGGTCAGCGGTGAGCTCCTACGAGCAGTACTTC.

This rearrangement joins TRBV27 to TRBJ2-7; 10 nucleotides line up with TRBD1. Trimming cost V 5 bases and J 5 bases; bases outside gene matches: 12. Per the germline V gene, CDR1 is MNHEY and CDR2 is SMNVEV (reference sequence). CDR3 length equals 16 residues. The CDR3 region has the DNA TGTGCCAGCAGTCCCTACCGGGACAGGGGTCAGCACGAGCAGTACTTC. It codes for CASSPYRDRGQHEQYF.

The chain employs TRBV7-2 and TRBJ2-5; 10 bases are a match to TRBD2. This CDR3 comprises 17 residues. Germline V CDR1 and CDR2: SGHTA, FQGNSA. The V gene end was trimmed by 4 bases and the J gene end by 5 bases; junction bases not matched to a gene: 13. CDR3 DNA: TGTGCCAGCAGCTCCGCTGGTGCAGCGGGAGGGCGGGAGACCCAGTACTTC. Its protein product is CASSSAGAAGGRETQYF.

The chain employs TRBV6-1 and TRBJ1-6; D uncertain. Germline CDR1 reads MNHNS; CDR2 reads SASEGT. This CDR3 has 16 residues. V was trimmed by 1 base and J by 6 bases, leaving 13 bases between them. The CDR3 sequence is CASSEGWGESNSPLHF. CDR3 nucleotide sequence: TGTGCCAGCAGTGAAGGGTGGGGAGAAAGTAATTCACCCCTCCACTTT.